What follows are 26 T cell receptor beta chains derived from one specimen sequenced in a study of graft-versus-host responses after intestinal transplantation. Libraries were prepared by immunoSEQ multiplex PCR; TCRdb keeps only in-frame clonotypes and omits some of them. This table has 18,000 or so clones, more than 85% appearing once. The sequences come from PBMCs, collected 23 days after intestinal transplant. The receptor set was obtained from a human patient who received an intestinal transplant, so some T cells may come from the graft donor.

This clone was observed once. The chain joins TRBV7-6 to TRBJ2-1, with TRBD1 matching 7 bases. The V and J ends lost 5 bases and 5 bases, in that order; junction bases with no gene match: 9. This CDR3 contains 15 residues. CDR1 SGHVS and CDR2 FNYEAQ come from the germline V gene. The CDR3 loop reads CASSPRQGIDNEQFF. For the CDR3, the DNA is TGTGCCAGCAGCCCAAGACAGGGTATCGACAATGAGCAGTTCTTC.

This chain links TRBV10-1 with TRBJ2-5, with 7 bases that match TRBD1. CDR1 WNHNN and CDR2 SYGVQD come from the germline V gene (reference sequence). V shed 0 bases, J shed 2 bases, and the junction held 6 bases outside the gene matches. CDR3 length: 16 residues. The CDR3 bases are TGCGCCAGCAGTGAGTCGCCGACAGGGTTTCAAGAGACCCAGTACTTC. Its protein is CASSESPTGFQETQYF.

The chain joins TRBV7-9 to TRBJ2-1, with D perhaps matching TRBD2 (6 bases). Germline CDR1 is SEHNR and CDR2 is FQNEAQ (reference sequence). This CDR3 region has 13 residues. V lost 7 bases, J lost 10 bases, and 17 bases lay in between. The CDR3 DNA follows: TGTGCCAGCACCCCCGCCGGGGGTGAGGAGCAGTTCTTC. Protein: CASTPAGGEEQFF.

CDR3 region: CASSQVGGTASGIPEQYF. CDR3 bases: TGCGCCAGCAGCCAAGTAGGAGGGACGGCTAGCGGGATTCCCGAGCAGTACTTC. The chain employs TRBV4-1 and TRBJ2-7, with 9 bases identical to TRBD2. V lost 1 base and J lost 6; bases outside the gene matches: 16. Germline CDR1 MGHRA, CDR2 YSYEKL. The CDR3 sequence is 18 residues long.

The CDR3 sequence: CASSLGSSYNEQFF. CDR3 in DNA: TGTGCCAGCAGTTTGGGGTCCTCCTACAATGAGCAGTTCTTC. This sequence joins TRBV27 and TRBJ2-1; the D is unclear. The V end lost 3 bases, the J end lost 0 bases, and 6 bases lay between the germline ends. CDR1 and CDR2 from the germline V gene are MNHEY and SMNVEV (reference sequence). This CDR3 is 14 amino acids long.

CDR3: CASSHLTSGRGNEQFF. CDR3 DNA: TGCGCCAGCAGCCACCTGACTAGCGGGAGAGGGAATGAGCAGTTCTTC. The V and J genes are TRBV4-1 and TRBJ2-1; TRBD2 matches 12 bases. CDR3 length: 16 residues. V shed 3 bases and J 7 bases; nucleotides not matched to a gene: 7. Germline CDR1 and CDR2: MGHRA and YSYEKL.

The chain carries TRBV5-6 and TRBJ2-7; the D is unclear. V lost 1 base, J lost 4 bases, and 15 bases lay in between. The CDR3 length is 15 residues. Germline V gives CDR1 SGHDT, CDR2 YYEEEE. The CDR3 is CASSLNYKVRYEQYF. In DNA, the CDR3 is TGTGCCAGCAGCTTGAACTATAAAGTCCGTTACGAGCAGTACTTC.

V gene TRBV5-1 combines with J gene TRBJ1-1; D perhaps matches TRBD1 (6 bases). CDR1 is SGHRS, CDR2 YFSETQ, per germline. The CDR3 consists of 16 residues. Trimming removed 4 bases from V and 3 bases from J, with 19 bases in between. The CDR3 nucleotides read TGCGCCAGCAGCCAACGGTTGGGGGCTAGGGACACTGAAGCTTTCTTT. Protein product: CASSQRLGARDTEAFF.

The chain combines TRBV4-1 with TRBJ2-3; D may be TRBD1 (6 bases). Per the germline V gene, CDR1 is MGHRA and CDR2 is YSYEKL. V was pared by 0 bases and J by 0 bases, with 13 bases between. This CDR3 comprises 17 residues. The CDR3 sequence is CASSQEDSASSTDTQYF. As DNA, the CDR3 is TGCGCCAGCAGCCAAGAGGACAGTGCTTCTAGCACAGATACGCAGTATTTT.

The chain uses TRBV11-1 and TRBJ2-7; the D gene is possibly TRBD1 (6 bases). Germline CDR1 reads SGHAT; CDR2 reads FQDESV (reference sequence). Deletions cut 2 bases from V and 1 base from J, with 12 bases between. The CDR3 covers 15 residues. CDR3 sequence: CASSLRRDTSYEQYF. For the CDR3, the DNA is TGTGCCAGCAGCTTACGCCGGGACACTTCCTACGAGCAGTACTTC.

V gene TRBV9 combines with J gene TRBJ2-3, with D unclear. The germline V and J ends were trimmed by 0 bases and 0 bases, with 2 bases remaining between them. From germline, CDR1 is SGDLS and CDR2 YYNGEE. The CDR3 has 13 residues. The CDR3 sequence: CASSVVSTDTQYF. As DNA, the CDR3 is TGTGCCAGCAGCGTAGTAAGCACAGATACGCAGTATTTT.

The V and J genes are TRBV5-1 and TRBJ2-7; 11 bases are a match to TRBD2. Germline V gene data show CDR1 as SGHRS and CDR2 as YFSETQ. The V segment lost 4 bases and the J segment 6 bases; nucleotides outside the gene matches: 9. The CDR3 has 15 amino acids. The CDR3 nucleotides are TGCGCCAGCAGCCTTCCTAGCGGGAGGTCAGGCGAGCAGTACTTC. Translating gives CASSLPSGRSGEQYF.

The CDR3 is CASSQDRGLQETQYF. The CDR3 nucleotides read TGTGCCAGCAGCCAAGATCGGGGGCTACAAGAGACCCAGTACTTC. The chain links TRBV14 to TRBJ2-5; D may be TRBD1 or TRBD2 (6 bases each). This CDR3 has 15 amino acids. V was cut by 0 bases and J by 2 bases, with 10 bases left in between. Germline assignment: CDR1 SGHDN and CDR2 FVKESK.

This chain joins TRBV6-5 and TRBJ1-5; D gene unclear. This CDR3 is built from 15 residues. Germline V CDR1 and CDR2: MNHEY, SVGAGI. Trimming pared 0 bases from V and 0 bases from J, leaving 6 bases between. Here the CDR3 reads CASSYSLDSNQPQHF. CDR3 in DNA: TGTGCCAGCAGTTACTCCCTAGATAGCAATCAGCCCCAGCATTTT.

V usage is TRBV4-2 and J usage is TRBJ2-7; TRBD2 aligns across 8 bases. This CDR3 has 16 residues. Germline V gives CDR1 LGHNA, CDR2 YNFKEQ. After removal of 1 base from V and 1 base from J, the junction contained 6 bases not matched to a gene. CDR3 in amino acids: CASSQGSPSGSYEQYF. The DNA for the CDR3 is TGTGCCAGCAGCCAAGGGAGTCCTAGCGGGTCCTACGAGCAGTACTTC.

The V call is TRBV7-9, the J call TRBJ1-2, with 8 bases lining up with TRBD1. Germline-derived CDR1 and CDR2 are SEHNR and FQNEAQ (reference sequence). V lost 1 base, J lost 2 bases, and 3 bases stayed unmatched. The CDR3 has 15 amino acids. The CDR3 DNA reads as TGTGCCAGCAGCTTAGTTGACAGGGGAAACTATGGCTACACCTTC. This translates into CASSLVDRGNYGYTF.

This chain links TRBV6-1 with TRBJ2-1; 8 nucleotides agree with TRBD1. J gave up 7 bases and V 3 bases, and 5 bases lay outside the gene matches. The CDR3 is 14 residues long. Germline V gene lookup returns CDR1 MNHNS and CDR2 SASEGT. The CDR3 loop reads CASSDRTGRNEQFF. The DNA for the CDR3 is TGTGCCAGCAGTGATAGGACAGGGCGGAATGAGCAGTTCTTC.

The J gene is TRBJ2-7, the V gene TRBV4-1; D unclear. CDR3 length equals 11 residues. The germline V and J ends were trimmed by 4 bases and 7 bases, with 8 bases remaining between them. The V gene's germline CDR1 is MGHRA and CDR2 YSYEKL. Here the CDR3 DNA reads TGCGCCAGCAGCCGGGGAAGGGAGCAGTACTTC. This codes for CASSRGREQYF.

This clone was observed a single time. CDR3 in amino acids: CASSSSTGTGSIEAFF. The CDR3 DNA sequence: TGTGCCAGCAGTTCCTCCACCGGGACAGGGAGCATTGAAGCTTTCTTT. The chain links TRBV27 to TRBJ1-1, with 9 bases fitting TRBD1. J lost 7 bases, V lost 4 bases, and 13 bases had no gene match. Per the germline V gene, CDR1 is MNHEY and CDR2 is SMNVEV (reference sequence). This CDR3 is 16 amino acids long.

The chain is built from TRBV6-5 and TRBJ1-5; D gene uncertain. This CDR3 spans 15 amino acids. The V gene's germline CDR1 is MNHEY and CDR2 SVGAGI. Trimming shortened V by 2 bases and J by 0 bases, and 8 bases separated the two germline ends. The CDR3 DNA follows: TGTGCCAGCAGTTACGGGCGTTATAGCAATCAGCCCCAGCATTTT. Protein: CASSYGRYSNQPQHF.

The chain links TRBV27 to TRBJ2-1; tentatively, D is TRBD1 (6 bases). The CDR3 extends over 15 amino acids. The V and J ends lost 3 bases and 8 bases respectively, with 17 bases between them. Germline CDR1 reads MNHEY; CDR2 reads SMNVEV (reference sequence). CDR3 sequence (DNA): TGTGCCAGCAGTTTCGGGGCAGGGGTGGAGGATGAGCAGTTCTTC. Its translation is CASSFGAGVEDEQFF.

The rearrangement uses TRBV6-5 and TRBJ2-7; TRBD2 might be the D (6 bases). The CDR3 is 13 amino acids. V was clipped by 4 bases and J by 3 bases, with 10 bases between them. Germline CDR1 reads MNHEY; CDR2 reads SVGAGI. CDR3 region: CASSLGGDYEQYF. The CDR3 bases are TGTGCCAGCAGTTTGGGGGGAGACTACGAGCAGTACTTC.

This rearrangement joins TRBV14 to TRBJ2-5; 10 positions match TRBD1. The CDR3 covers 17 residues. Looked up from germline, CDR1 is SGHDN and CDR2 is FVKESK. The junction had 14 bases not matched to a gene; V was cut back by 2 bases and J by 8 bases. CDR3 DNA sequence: TGTGCCAGCAGCCAACGGGGCTTCGGGACAGGGGTTCTTACCCAGTACTTC. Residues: CASSQRGFGTGVLTQYF. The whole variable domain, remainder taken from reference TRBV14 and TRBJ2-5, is EAGVTQFPSHSVIEKGQTVTLRCDPISGHDNLYWYRRVMGKEIKFLLHFVKESKQDESGMPNNRFLAERTGGTYSTLKVQPAELEDSGVYFCASSQRGFGTGVLTQYFGPGTRLLVL.

The DNA for the CDR3 is TGTGCCAGCAGTTTGAGGGACAATGAGCAGTTCTTC. This sequence encodes CASSLRDNEQFF. The chain links TRBV28 to TRBJ2-1; D is possibly TRBD2 (5 bases). In germline, CDR1 is MDHEN, CDR2 SYDVKM. V was cut by 3 bases and J by 5 bases, with 5 bases left in between. The CDR3 covers 12 residues.

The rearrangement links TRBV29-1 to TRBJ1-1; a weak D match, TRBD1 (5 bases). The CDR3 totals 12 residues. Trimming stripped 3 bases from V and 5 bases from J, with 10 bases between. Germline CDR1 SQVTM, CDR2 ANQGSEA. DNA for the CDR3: TGCAGCGTTGACCCGGGGGGAACTGAAGCTTTCTTT. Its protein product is CSVDPGGTEAFF.

The CDR3 protein is CASSLAAGVATDTQYF. CDR3 in DNA: TGTGCCAGCAGCTTAGCGGCGGGAGTTGCCACAGATACGCAGTATTTT. This chain connects TRBV7-9 to TRBJ2-3; 7 positions agree with TRBD2. CDR1 is SEHNR, CDR2 FQNEAQ, per germline (reference sequence). Trimming took 0 bases from V and 2 from J; bases not matched to a gene: 5. This CDR3 spans 16 amino acids. Looking up the rest from reference TRBV7-9 and TRBJ2-3 gives the full variable domain: DTGVSQNPRHKITKRGQNVTFRCDPISEHNRLYWYRQTLGQGPEFLTYFQNEAQLEKSRLLSDRFSAERPKGSFSTLEIQRTEQGDSAMYLCASSLAAGVATDTQYFGPGTRLTVL.